This note documents a single T cell receptor (beta chain) sequence. Its antigen is not identified. Being one base from a much bigger clone, this may be a read error. The authors incorporated unique molecular identifiers into the TCR beta cDNA libraries. MiXCR was run by TCRdb on the PCR reads, yielding one entry per CDR3 protein. In the table there are around 260,000 distinct CDR3 sequences, 30% to 45% of which are singletons. The sample is drawn from a study of post-analysis software for immune sequencing data. Study overall: Disease trajectories encompassed relapsing-remitting, secondary progressive and progressive-relapsing multiple sclerosis.

CDR1 and CDR2 from the germline V gene are SGHTA and FQGNSA. With 6 bases clipped from V and 4 bases from J, the junction kept 8 bases outside the gene matches. The CDR3 has 14 residues. Study-level results: Patients used about five TRBV segments, including TRBV5-6, TRBV5-1 and TRBV20-1, more often than controls.

The clonotype comes from a girl aged 5-17 years with multiple sclerosis. The chain recombines TRBV7-2 with TRBJ1-2; 7 nucleotides align to TRBD1. Input material: blood. The CDR3 DNA follows: TGTGCCAGCAGGTCGTCTCAGGGGGGCTATGGCTACACCTTC. It codes for CASRSSQGGYGYTF.